This T cell receptor beta chain comes out of a study of CD8 T cells in Susac syndrome. Germline V lookup: CDR1 SGDLS, CDR2 YYNGEE. The CDR3 covers 15 residues. The V gene lost 7 bases and the J gene lost 0 bases, with 14 bases spanning the gap. In blood CD8+ and CD4+ T cells, TCR beta underwent sequencing. The multiple sclerosis control cohort comprised treatment-naive individuals presenting with stable or active relapsing-remitting disease. RNA was extracted with the RNeasy kit, and a quantity of roughly 0.45 to 1 ug was reverse transcribed using random hexamers. TCRdb reanalysed the immunoSEQ multiplex PCR reads using MiXCR and keeps one entry per CDR3 protein. The sample yields more than 95,000 distinct CDR3 sequences, approximately 93% seen once.

The sequence was obtained from a human donor with multiple sclerosis. Sequencing input: CD4+ T cells from PBMCs. The V gene is TRBV9, the J gene TRBJ1-3; a weak D match, TRBD1 (6 bases). The CDR3 protein is CASGAGDNSGNTIYF. The CDR3 nucleotides read TGTGCCAGCGGGGCAGGGGACAACTCTGGAAACACCATATATTTT.